Shown below are 25 T cell receptor beta chains from a single sample sequenced in a study of blood T cells in healthy people across ages. A second about 7 to 11 cycle PCR used barcoded and J-beta primers. TCRdb ran MiXCR on the 5' RACE reads and lists one entry per CDR3 protein. The sample lists 700,000 to 900,000 distinct CDR3 sequences, roughly 50% occurring once. Input material: blood. The receptors here all came from a man older than 75 in good health.

The rearrangement links TRBV5-1 to TRBJ2-5, with 7 bases aligning to TRBD2. The CDR3 totals 14 residues. Germline CDR1 and CDR2: SGHRS and YFSETQ. J lost 2 bases, V lost 8 bases, and 9 bases had no gene match. The DNA for the CDR3 is TGCGCCAGTGCTTGGGAGGGGAATCAAGAGACCCAGTACTTC. It specifies CASAWEGNQETQYF.

The chain employs TRBV2 and TRBJ2-7, with D perhaps TRBD1 (6 bases). CDR1 and CDR2 from the germline V gene are SNHLY and FYNNEI. CDR3 length: 12 residues. V lost 9 bases to trimming and J lost 6 bases, with 15 bases between them. This CDR3 reads CARGAGVSEQYF. For the CDR3, the DNA is TGTGCCAGGGGGGCAGGGGTCTCCGAGCAGTACTTC.

Remarks on this clonotype: Compared with germline, one end of the junction differs, possibly owing to a read error. The chain is built from TRBV12-3 or TRBV12-4 and TRBJ2-3; no reliable D call. The CDR3 loop spans 11 amino acids. CDR3 bases: TGTGCCAGAAGTTCGGGAGATACGCAGTATTTT. This sequence encodes CARSSGDTQYF.

Only a few counts were recorded for this clonotype. The CDR3 reads CSAKIAGGFTDTQYF. The CDR3 region has the DNA TGCAGTGCTAAGATAGCGGGAGGGTTCACAGATACGCAGTATTTT. The chain carries TRBV20-1 and TRBJ2-3, with 11 bases lining up with TRBD2. CDR3 length: 15 residues. Germline-derived CDR1 and CDR2 are DFQATT and SNEGSKA (reference sequence). Germline trimming cut 4 bases from V and 2 bases from J; bases unmatched to any gene: 5.

This clonotype was detected a few times. The chain links TRBV5-1 to TRBJ2-1; D is tentatively TRBD1 or TRBD2 (6 bases each). The CDR3 sequence is 14 residues long. Germline V gene data show CDR1 as SGHRS and CDR2 as YFSETQ. The germline V and J ends were trimmed by 4 bases and 7 bases, with 15 bases remaining between them. CDR3 protein: CASSAGQRGNEQFF. The CDR3 DNA reads as TGCGCCAGCAGCGCGGGACAACGGGGGAATGAGCAGTTCTTC. The full variable domain, with the rest looked up from reference TRBV5-1 and TRBJ2-1, is KAGVTQTPRYLIKTRGQQVTLSCSPISGHRSVSWYQQTPGQGLQFLFEYFSETQRNKGNFPGRFSGRQFSNSRSEMNVSTLELGDSALYLCASSAGQRGNEQFFGPGTRLTVL.

The chain recombines TRBV20-1 with TRBJ2-2; perhaps TRBD2 as D (6 bases). This CDR3 region has 15 residues. V lost 5 bases and J lost 4, with 17 bases in between. Germline V gives CDR1 DFQATT, CDR2 SNEGSKA (reference sequence). The CDR3, as DNA: TGCAGTGCTCGTCCCCTAGCGCGACTCACCGGGGAGCTGTTTTTT. This codes for CSARPLARLTGELFF.

The V gene is TRBV14, the J gene TRBJ2-1, with 7 bases lining up with TRBD1. V was clipped by 5 bases and J by 2 bases; unmatched bases: 6. The CDR3 is 15 amino acids. The V gene's germline CDR1 is SGHDN and CDR2 FVKESK. The CDR3 region is CASSWRGTAYNEQFF. The CDR3, as DNA: TGTGCCAGCAGCTGGAGAGGGACAGCCTACAATGAGCAGTTCTTC.

This clonotype has a handful of counts. This chain links TRBV18 with TRBJ1-4; a weak D match, TRBD1 (6 bases). Trimming cost V 2 bases and J 8 bases, with 18 bases left between them. Germline V gene lookup returns CDR1 KGHSH and CDR2 LQKENI. This CDR3 has 16 amino acids. Here the CDR3 DNA reads TGTGCCAGCTCACCAAGTCCAGGCGGCGGGGGCGAAAAACTGTTTTTT. This encodes CASSPSPGGGGEKLFF.

This clonotype was found a few times. CDR3 in DNA: TGCAGTGCCACCCCAAGACTAGCGGGGCAAGAGACCCAGTACTTC. Translating it yields CSATPRLAGQETQYF. The gene calls are TRBV20-1 and TRBJ2-5; 11 bases are a match to TRBD2. The CDR3 extends over 15 amino acids. Germline V gene sequence: CDR1 DFQATT, CDR2 SNEGSKA (reference sequence). V trimming: 6 bases; J trimming: 2 bases; junction bases outside the gene matches: 8.

The rearrangement uses TRBV12-3 or TRBV12-4 and TRBJ1-1, with 8 bases matching TRBD1. The junction had 6 bases not matched to a gene; V was cut back by 5 bases and J by 4 bases. The CDR3 contains 14 residues. CDR3 sequence reads: CASSRAGQVTEAFF. In DNA, the CDR3 is TGTGCCAGCAGTCGCGCGGGACAGGTCACTGAAGCTTTCTTT.

Concerning this clonotype itself: The junction departs from the called germline gene at one end, perhaps through a read error. This sequence joins TRBV28 and TRBJ1-5, with D possibly matching TRBD1 (6 bases). This CDR3 contains 16 residues. Germline lookup yields CDR1 MDHEN and CDR2 SYDVKM. CDR3 DNA: TGTGCCTGCAGTTTGCCCGGGGGCTTCCCAAGTCAGCCCCAGCATTTT. Translation: CACSLPGGFPSQPQHF.

This clonotype was recorded a few times. The CDR3 is CASTSRPQGLDGNTIYF. DNA for the CDR3: TGTGCCAGCACCTCACGACCACAGGGATTGGATGGAAACACCATATATTTT. V gene TRBV7-8 combines with J gene TRBJ1-3; tentatively, D is TRBD1 (6 bases). Trimming cost V 7 bases and J 3 bases, with 22 bases left between them. Germline V gene data show CDR1 as SGHVS and CDR2 as FQNEAQ. The CDR3 has 17 amino acids.

V gene TRBV12-3 or TRBV12-4 combines with J gene TRBJ1-1; possible D gene TRBD1, 5 bases. The CDR3 has 12 amino acids. The V end lost 6 bases, the J end lost 11 bases, and 16 bases lay between the germline ends. CDR3 DNA sequence: TGTGCCAGCAGCCTGGGGGGGTTGGGGGCTTTCTTT. It is translated as CASSLGGLGAFF.

The chain combines TRBV27 with TRBJ2-5; 10 bases line up with TRBD2. The CDR3 extends over 17 amino acids. V lost 3 bases, J lost 2 bases, and 9 bases stayed unmatched. The germline gives CDR1 MNHEY, CDR2 SMNVEV (reference sequence). DNA for the CDR3: TGTGCCAGCAGTTTGGGTCCGCTAGCGGGAGTTCAAGAGACCCAGTACTTC. This translates into CASSLGPLAGVQETQYF.

The chain carries TRBV3-1 and TRBJ1-1, with D unresolved. This CDR3 has 15 amino acids. Trimming shortened V by 0 bases and J by 6 bases, and 14 bases separated the two germline ends. The germline CDR1 and CDR2 sequences are LGHDT and YNNKEL (reference sequence). CDR3 DNA: TGTGCCAGCAGCCAAGAGCCCACCATTCCAGCTGAAGCTTTCTTT. Protein product: CASSQEPTIPAEAFF. The full variable domain, in which reference TRBV3-1 and TRBJ1-1 provide the parts outside the CDR3, is DTAVSQTPKYLVTQMGNDKSIKCEQNLGHDTMYWYKQDSKKFLKIMFSYNNKELIINETVPNRFSPKSPDKAHLNLHINSLELGDSAVYFCASSQEPTIPAEAFFGQGTRLTVV.

CDR3 loop: CAISPRGSGADEQYF. The CDR3 DNA is TGTGCCATCAGTCCCAGGGGTAGCGGGGCCGACGAGCAGTACTTC. The chain carries TRBV10-3 and TRBJ2-7; 8 positions agree with TRBD2. Germline CDR1 is ENHRY and CDR2 is SYGVKD. Trimming took 5 bases from V and 5 from J; bases not matched to a gene: 11. CDR3 length equals 15 residues.

The rearrangement joins TRBV11-2 to TRBJ2-1; possible D gene TRBD2, 5 bases. V was trimmed by 1 base and J by 0 bases, leaving 31 bases between them. CDR3 length equals 23 residues. Per the germline V gene, CDR1 is SGHAT and CDR2 is FQNNGV. The CDR3 protein is CASSLVRGSDRGKRASSYNEQFF. The CDR3, as DNA: TGTGCCAGCAGCTTAGTTCGCGGGTCGGACCGAGGGAAACGGGCAAGCTCCTACAATGAGCAGTTCTTC.

This sequence joins TRBV4-1 and TRBJ1-1; no clear D. The CDR3 contains 14 residues. The ends were cut back, 3 bases at V and 0 bases at J, with 8 bases in the middle. Germline values: CDR1 MGHRA, CDR2 YSYEKL. This CDR3 reads CASSHPTLNTEAFF. The CDR3 DNA follows: TGCGCCAGCAGCCATCCGACACTGAACACTGAAGCTTTCTTT.

The rearrangement uses TRBV5-1 and TRBJ2-3; no clear D gene. There are 15 residues in the CDR3. Germline loops: CDR1 SGHRS, CDR2 YFSETQ. V was shortened by 0 bases and J by 2 bases, with 10 bases between the two germline ends. The CDR3 loop is CASSLAGLNTDTQYF. For the CDR3, the DNA is TGCGCCAGCAGCTTGGCCGGTCTCAACACAGATACGCAGTATTTT.

There are a few counts of this clonotype. The junction shows a germline mismatch at one end, possibly a read error. This chain connects TRBV5-1 to TRBJ1-5; D is unclear. Germline V gene lookup returns CDR1 SGHRS and CDR2 YFSETQ. The CDR3 sequence is 14 residues long. CDR3 in amino acids: CASSAGPSNQPQHF. The CDR3 nucleotides read TGTGCCAGCAGCGCCGGACCCAGCAATCAGCCCCAGCATTTT.

The chain couples TRBV6-5 to TRBJ1-5; no reliable D call. Trimming pared 2 bases from V and 13 bases from J, leaving 15 bases between. Germline CDR1 reads MNHEY; CDR2 reads SVGAGI. The CDR3 runs to 13 residues. This chain's CDR3 is CASSYGQALPQHF. CDR3 bases: TGTGCCAGCAGTTACGGGCAGGCCTTACCTCAGCATTTT.

This clonotype has more than one count but fewer than ten. This chain uses TRBV29-1 with TRBJ1-1; 10 bases agree with TRBD1. The germline V gene encodes CDR1 SQVTM and CDR2 ANQGSEA. V trimming: 7 bases; J trimming: 1 base; junction bases outside the gene matches: 6. CDR3 length equals 14 residues. For the CDR3, the DNA is TGCAGCGGGGGACAGGGGTACGGGAACACTGAAGCTTTCTTT. Its protein product is CSGGQGYGNTEAFF. Combining the CDR3 with reference TRBV29-1 and TRBJ1-1 gives the whole variable domain SAVISQKPSRDICQRGTSLTIQCQVDSQVTMMFWYRQQPGQSLTLIATANQGSEATYESGFVIDKFPISRPNLTFSTLTVSNMSPEDSSIYLCSGGQGYGNTEAFFGQGTRLTVV.

The V and J genes are TRBV6-2 or TRBV6-3 and TRBJ2-3; the match to TRBD2 covers 9 bases. The germline gives CDR1 MNHEY, CDR2 SVGEGT. This CDR3 has 16 residues. V lost 5 bases to trimming and J lost 14 bases; unmatched junction nucleotides: 20. DNA of the CDR3: TGTGCCAGCAGTCCTATAGCGGGAGTTGAGCACAGATACGCGTATTTT. Translation gives CASSPIAGVEHRYAYF.

The J gene is TRBJ1-1, the V gene TRBV9; D possibly corresponds to TRBD1 (5 bases). The CDR3 extends over 13 amino acids. CDR1 is SGDLS and CDR2 is YYNGEE in the germline V gene. The V end was cut by 0 bases, the J end by 10 bases, with 13 bases between. The CDR3 region is CASSVGTSGGAFF. The CDR3 region has the DNA TGTGCCAGCAGCGTAGGGACGTCGGGGGGAGCTTTCTTT.

Concerning this clonotype: A clone one base away is much larger, so this may be a read error. This chain links TRBV28 with TRBJ2-1; 14 bases are shared with TRBD2. In germline, CDR1 is MDHEN, CDR2 SYDVKM. The CDR3 runs 17 residues. The CDR3 region is CASSFVVGTSGSNEQCF. The CDR3 DNA follows: TGTGCCAGCAGTTTTGTAGTGGGGACTAGCGGGAGCAATGAGCAGTGCTTC.